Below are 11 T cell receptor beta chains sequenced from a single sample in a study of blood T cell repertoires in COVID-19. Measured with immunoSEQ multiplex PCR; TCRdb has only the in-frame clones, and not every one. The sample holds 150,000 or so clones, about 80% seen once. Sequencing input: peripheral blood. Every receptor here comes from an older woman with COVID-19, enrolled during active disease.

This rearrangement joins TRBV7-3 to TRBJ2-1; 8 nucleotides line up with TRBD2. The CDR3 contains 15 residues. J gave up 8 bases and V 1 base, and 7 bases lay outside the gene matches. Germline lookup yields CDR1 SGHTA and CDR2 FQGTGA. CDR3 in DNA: TGTGCCAGCAGCTTAATAAGCGGGAGTCGGGATGAGCAGTTCTTC. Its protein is CASSLISGSRDEQFF.

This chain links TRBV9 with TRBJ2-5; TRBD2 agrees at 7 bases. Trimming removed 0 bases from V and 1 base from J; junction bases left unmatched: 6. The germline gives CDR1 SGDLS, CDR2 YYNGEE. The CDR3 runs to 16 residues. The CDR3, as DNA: TGTGCCAGCAGCGTAGGTGGGGGAGGGACCCAAGAGACCCAGTACTTC. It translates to CASSVGGGGTQETQYF.

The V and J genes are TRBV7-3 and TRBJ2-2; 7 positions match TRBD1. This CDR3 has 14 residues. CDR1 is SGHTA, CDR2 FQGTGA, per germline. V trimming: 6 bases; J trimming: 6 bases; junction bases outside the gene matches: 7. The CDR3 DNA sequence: TGTGCCAGCAGAAACAGGGGTACGGCCGGGGAGCTGTTTTTT. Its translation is CASRNRGTAGELFF. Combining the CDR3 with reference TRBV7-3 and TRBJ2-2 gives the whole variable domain GAGVSQTPSNKVTEKGKYVELRCDPISGHTALYWYRQSLGQGPEFLIYFQGTGAADDSGLPNDRFFAVRPEGSVSTLKIQRTERGDSAVYLCASRNRGTAGELFFGEGSRLTVL.

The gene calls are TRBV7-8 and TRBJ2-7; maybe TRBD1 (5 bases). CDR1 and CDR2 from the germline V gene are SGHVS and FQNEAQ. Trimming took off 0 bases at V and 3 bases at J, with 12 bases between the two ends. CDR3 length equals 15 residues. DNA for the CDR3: TGTGCCAGCAGCTTAGCTGATCAGGGTGGCTACGAGCAGTACGTC. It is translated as CASSLADQGGYEQYV.

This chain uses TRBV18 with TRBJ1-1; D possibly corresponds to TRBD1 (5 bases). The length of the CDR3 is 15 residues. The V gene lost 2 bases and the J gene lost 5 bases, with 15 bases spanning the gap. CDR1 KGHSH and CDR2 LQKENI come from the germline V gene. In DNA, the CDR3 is TGTGCCAGCTCACCAGACAGTCTAGGGGTTACTGAAGCTTTCTTT. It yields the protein CASSPDSLGVTEAFF.

The CDR3 loop is CASSITGNTEAFF. The CDR3 DNA reads TGTGCCAGTAGTATAACGGGGAACACTGAAGCTTTCTTT. The chain carries TRBV19 and TRBJ1-1; D remains unclear. This CDR3 comprises 13 residues. Germline CDR1 reads LNHDA; CDR2 reads SQIVND (reference sequence). V dropped 2 bases and J dropped 1 base, with 5 bases sitting between them. Full variable domain (outside the CDR3, taken from reference TRBV19 and TRBJ1-1): DGGITQSPKYLFRKEGQNVTLSCEQNLNHDAMYWYRQDPGQGLRLIYYSQIVNDFQKGDIAEGYSVSREKKESFPLTVTSAQKNPTAFYLCASSITGNTEAFFGQGTRLTVV.

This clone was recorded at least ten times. CDR3 bases: TGTGCCAGCAGCGTATCTAAGCGGGGGGGCTATAACAATGAGCAGTTCTTC. Translated: CASSVSKRGGYNNEQFF. The chain recombines TRBV9 with TRBJ2-1; 10 bases line up with TRBD2. CDR1 is SGDLS and CDR2 is YYNGEE in the germline V gene. CDR3 length equals 17 residues. Losses at the gene ends were 1 base for V and 5 bases for J; bases not matched to a gene: 9.

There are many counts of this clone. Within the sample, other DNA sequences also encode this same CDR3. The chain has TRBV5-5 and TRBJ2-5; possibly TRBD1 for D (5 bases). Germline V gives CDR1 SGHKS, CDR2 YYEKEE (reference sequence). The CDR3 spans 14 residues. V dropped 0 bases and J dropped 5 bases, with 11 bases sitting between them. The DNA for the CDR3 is TGTGCCAGCAGCTTGGGACAGCCAGGGGAGACCCAGTACTTC. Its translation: CASSLGQPGETQYF.

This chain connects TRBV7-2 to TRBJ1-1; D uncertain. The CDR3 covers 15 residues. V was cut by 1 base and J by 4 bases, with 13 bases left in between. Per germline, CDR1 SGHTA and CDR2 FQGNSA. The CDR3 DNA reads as TGTGCCAGCAGCTTAGATCCGGTGAGAGTCACTGAAGCTTTCTTT. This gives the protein CASSLDPVRVTEAFF.

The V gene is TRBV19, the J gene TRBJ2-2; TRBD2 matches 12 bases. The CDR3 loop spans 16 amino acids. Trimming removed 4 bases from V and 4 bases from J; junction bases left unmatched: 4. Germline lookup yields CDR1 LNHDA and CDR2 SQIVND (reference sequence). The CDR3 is CASSKGTSGSTGELFF. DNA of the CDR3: TGTGCCAGTAGTAAAGGGACTAGCGGGTCCACCGGGGAGCTGTTTTTT.

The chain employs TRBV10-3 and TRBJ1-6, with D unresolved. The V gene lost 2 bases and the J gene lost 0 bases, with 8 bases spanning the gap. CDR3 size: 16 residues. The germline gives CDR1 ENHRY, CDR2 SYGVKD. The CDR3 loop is CAISEEEGSYNSPLHF. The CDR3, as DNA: TGTGCCATCAGTGAGGAGGAGGGCTCCTATAATTCACCCCTCCACTTT.